The 7 T cell receptor beta chains in this list originate from one sample, sequenced in a study of blood T cell repertoires in COVID-19. Clones were sequenced by immunoSEQ multiplex PCR, and TCRdb holds only the in-frame ones, with some missing. The sample shows roughly 120,000 clones, 87% of them seen only once. The sample taken for sequencing was peripheral blood. These receptors originate from a woman aged 70-85 years with acute or convalescent COVID-19.

The chain couples TRBV5-1 to TRBJ1-1; 7 nucleotides match TRBD1. Germline assignment: CDR1 SGHRS and CDR2 YFSETQ. Trimming took 4 bases from V and 12 from J; bases not matched to a gene: 12. This CDR3 spans 13 amino acids. The CDR3 DNA is TGCGCCAGCAGCCCAGACAGGGAGAGGAAAACTTTCTTT. Amino acid sequence: CASSPDRERKTFF.

The chain joins TRBV6-5 to TRBJ2-7; 7 bases fit TRBD1. V trimming: 9 bases; J trimming: 3 bases; junction bases outside the gene matches: 5. CDR3 size: 12 residues. CDR1 is MNHEY and CDR2 is SVGAGI in the germline V gene. The CDR3 here is CASYRTGYEQYF. In DNA form, the CDR3 reads TGTGCCAGTTACCGGACAGGCTACGAGCAGTACTTC.

This clone was detected a few times. V gene TRBV7-2 combines with J gene TRBJ1-2; D uncertain. The germline CDR1 and CDR2 sequences are SGHTA and FQGNSA. The CDR3 runs to 16 residues. V gave up 2 bases and J gave up 1 base, with 14 bases separating them. The CDR3 nucleotides are TGTGCCAGCAGCTTACTGATGGCGGGAATTAACTATGGCTACACCTTC. It yields the protein CASSLLMAGINYGYTF.

This clone was detected only once. The junction differs from germline at one of its ends, possibly a read error. This chain connects TRBV6-2 or TRBV6-3 to TRBJ2-7, with no clear D. The germline CDR1 and CDR2 sequences are MNHEY and SVGEGT. This CDR3 spans 15 amino acids. In DNA form, the CDR3 reads TGTGCCAGCAGTTACATTGAGGCAGTCTCCCACGAGCAGTACTTC. Its protein is CASSYIEAVSHEQYF.

The chain has TRBV3-1 (or the pseudogene TRBV3-2) and TRBJ2-2; 7 bases align to TRBD2. The V gene's germline CDR1 is LGHDT and CDR2 YNNKEL (reference sequence). Trimming took 3 bases from V and 2 from J; bases not matched to a gene: 6. The CDR3 spans 16 residues. The CDR3 coding sequence is TGTGCCAGCAGCCACCCCACGGGGGGAAACACCGGGGAGCTGTTTTTT. Protein: CASSHPTGGNTGELFF.

The V and J genes are TRBV27 and TRBJ1-5; 9 nucleotides align to TRBD1. The junction had 5 bases not matched to a gene; V was cut back by 6 bases and J by 5 bases. Per the germline V gene, CDR1 is MNHEY and CDR2 is SMNVEV (reference sequence). This CDR3 region has 14 residues. The chain's CDR3 is CASSPDRGHQPQHF. CDR3 coding DNA: TGTGCCAGCAGCCCGGACAGGGGCCATCAGCCCCAGCATTTT.

The chain combines TRBV2 with TRBJ1-1, with TRBD1 as a possible D gene (6 bases). Trimming removed 2 bases from V and 3 bases from J, with 13 bases in between. This CDR3 region has 15 residues. CDR1 and CDR2 from the germline V gene are SNHLY and FYNNEI. The CDR3 nucleotides read TGTGCCAGCAGTGAATCCCACAGGGCGGACACTGAAGCTTTCTTT. Translated: CASSESHRADTEAFF.